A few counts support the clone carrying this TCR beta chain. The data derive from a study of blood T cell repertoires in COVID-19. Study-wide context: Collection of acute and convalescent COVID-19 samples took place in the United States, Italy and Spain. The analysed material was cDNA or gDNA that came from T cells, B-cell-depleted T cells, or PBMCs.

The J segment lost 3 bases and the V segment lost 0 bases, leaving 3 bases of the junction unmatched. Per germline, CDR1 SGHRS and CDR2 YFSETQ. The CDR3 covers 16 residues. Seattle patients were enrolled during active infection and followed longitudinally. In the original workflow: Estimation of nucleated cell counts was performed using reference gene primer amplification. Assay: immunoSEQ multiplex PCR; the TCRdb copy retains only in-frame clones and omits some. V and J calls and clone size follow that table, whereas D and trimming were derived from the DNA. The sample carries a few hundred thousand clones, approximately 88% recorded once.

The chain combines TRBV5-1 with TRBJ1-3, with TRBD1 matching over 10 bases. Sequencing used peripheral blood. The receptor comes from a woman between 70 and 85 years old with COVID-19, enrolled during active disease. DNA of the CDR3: TGCGCCAGCAGCTTGGGACAGGGGGCAGGTGGAAACACCATATATTTT. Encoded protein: CASSLGQGAGGNTIYF. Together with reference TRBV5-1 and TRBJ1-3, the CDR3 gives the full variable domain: KAGVTQTPRYLIKTRGQQVTLSCSPISGHRSVSWYQQTPGQGLQFLFEYFSETQRNKGNFPGRFSGRQFSNSRSEMNVSTLELGDSALYLCASSLGQGAGGNTIYFGEGSWLTVV.